This T cell receptor (beta chain) was identified in a study of early stage breast cancer tumors. Looking at the study overall: About 70% of the 16 invasive tumors were ER+, PR+ and HER2-. Invasive lobular carcinomas made up about 35% of the 12 ER+/PR+/HER2- tumors. Study observations and caveats: In about 90% of the 16 patients, blood comparison separated tumor from normal breast.

In regard to this clone: Its antigen is unknown.

The CDR3 extends over 14 amino acids. V was pared by 4 bases and J by 1 base, with 3 bases of the junction left unmatched. Per the germline V gene, CDR1 is SGHTA and CDR2 is FQGTGA. This table comes from immunoSEQ multiplex PCR, and its TCRdb copy is limited to in-frame clones, with some not included. The sample lists around 78,000 clones; more than 60% were seen once. The J gene is TRBJ1-1, the V gene TRBV7-3; 7 bases fit TRBD1. The sequenced sample was blood. The origin of this receptor is a person in their 60s with breast cancer. CDR3 region: CASSSTGANTEAFF. The CDR3 bases are TGTGCCAGCAGCTCCACAGGGGCGAACACTGAAGCTTTCTTT.